The next 13 T cell receptor beta chains were all read from a single sample in a study of neurological immune-mediated disorders. TCRdb recomputed calls from the 5' RACE reads with MiXCR, one row per CDR3 protein. The sample holds nearly 30,000 distinct CDR3 sequences; 9.5% to 13% are singletons and the top ten take about 6%. The sample comprised PBMCs. Source of these receptors: a woman aged 60 to 75 in good health.

This clonotype was seen ten or more times. The chain combines TRBV6-5 with TRBJ1-2; D perhaps matches TRBD1 (6 bases). CDR1 is MNHEY, CDR2 SVGAGI, per germline. This CDR3 contains 15 residues. V was cut by 6 bases and J by 2 bases, with 16 bases left in between. CDR3 sequence: CASRLRTAVNYGYTF. CDR3 coding DNA: TGTGCCAGCAGACTCCGGACAGCCGTCAACTATGGCTACACCTTC.

This clonotype was found many times. The rearrangement joins TRBV5-1 to TRBJ2-7, with 12 bases that match TRBD1. Trimming at V came to 4 bases and at J to 4 bases, leaving 6 bases not matched to a gene. The germline V gene encodes CDR1 SGHRS and CDR2 YFSETQ. This CDR3 contains 15 residues. CDR3 loop: CASSLGQGASYEQYF. CDR3 nucleotides: TGCGCCAGCAGCCTGGGACAGGGGGCGTCGTACGAGCAGTACTTC.

This clonotype showed up many times. Its ends do not fully match the called genes, so a read error is possible. The rearrangement joins TRBV2 to TRBJ2-7, with 11 bases that match TRBD2. Germline-derived CDR1 and CDR2 are SNHLY and FYNNEI. The CDR3 is 15 residues long. This CDR3 reads CANSPLAGGVDEQYF. The CDR3 nucleotides read TGTGCCAACAGTCCGCTAGCGGGAGGAGTCGACGAGCAGTACTTC.

In this sample, this clonotype turned up many times. The V and J genes are TRBV28 and TRBJ2-7; possibly TRBD1 for D (5 bases). Trimming stripped 3 bases from V and 4 bases from J, with 13 bases between. The CDR3 extends over 14 amino acids. CDR1 is MDHEN, CDR2 SYDVKM, per germline. This CDR3 is CASSFLGQGYEQYF. The CDR3 DNA sequence: TGTGCCAGCAGTTTCCTAGGGCAGGGATACGAGCAGTACTTC.

This clonotype came up many times. The chain uses TRBV9 and TRBJ2-2; 7 bases line up with TRBD2. Germline V lookup: CDR1 SGDLS, CDR2 YYNGEE. V gave up 2 bases and J gave up 4 bases; unmatched junction bases: 11. The CDR3 totals 17 residues. The CDR3 protein is CASSVRGLSSGTGELFF. CDR3 nucleotides: TGTGCCAGCAGCGTGAGGGGACTATCGTCAGGCACCGGGGAGCTGTTTTTT.

In this sample, this clonotype turned up many times. The rearrangement uses TRBV5-1 and TRBJ2-3; D is perhaps TRBD1 (5 bases). Trimming removed 2 bases from V and 0 bases from J, with 13 bases in between. Germline V lookup: CDR1 SGHRS, CDR2 YFSETQ. The CDR3 totals 16 residues. The CDR3 region is CASSFGHLRSTDTQYF. As DNA, the CDR3 is TGCGCCAGCAGCTTCGGACACCTGCGTAGCACAGATACGCAGTATTTT.

The table lists this clonotype with many counts. The chain is built from TRBV12-3 or TRBV12-4 and TRBJ1-1; D gene uncertain. The V and J ends lost 3 bases and 6 bases respectively, with 14 bases between them. The CDR3 sequence is 14 residues long. The CDR3 loop reads CASSLGSSGAEAFF. As DNA, the CDR3 is TGTGCCAGCAGTTTGGGCAGTAGTGGTGCTGAAGCTTTCTTT.

In regard to this clonotype: Sequence at one end of the junction differs from germline and may be a read error. This chain's CDR3 is CASSLTPSKAIF. The CDR3 DNA follows: TGCGCCAGCAGCTTGACCCCATCCAAAGCTATCTTT. V gene TRBV5-6 combines with J gene TRBJ1-1; D ambiguous. CDR3 size: 12 residues. Germline V gene lookup returns CDR1 SGHDT and CDR2 YYEEEE.

This clonotype was found many times. CDR3 coding DNA: TGCAGTGCGTCGAACACTGAAGCTTTCTTT. This codes for CSASNTEAFF. This chain links TRBV20-1 with TRBJ1-1; D unclear. Trimming shortened V by 6 bases and J by 1 base, and 3 bases separated the two germline ends. CDR1 is DFQATT and CDR2 is SNEGSKA in the germline V gene (reference sequence). This CDR3 comprises 10 residues.

This clonotype has at least ten counts. This rearrangement joins TRBV5-6 to TRBJ1-2; D unresolved. Looked up from germline, CDR1 is SGHDT and CDR2 is YYEEEE. This CDR3 region has 15 residues. The V and J ends lost 4 bases and 0 bases respectively, with 13 bases between them. The CDR3 DNA sequence: TGTGCCAGCAGCCTTACGGGCAGAACTAACTATGGCTACACCTTC. This gives the protein CASSLTGRTNYGYTF.

This clonotype was recorded many times. The chain has TRBV20-1 and TRBJ1-6; no clear D. The CDR3 sequence is 15 residues long. Germline V lookup: CDR1 DFQATT, CDR2 SNEGSKA (reference sequence). Trimming shortened V by 2 bases and J by 0 bases, and 8 bases separated the two germline ends. Written as DNA, the CDR3 is TGCAGTGCTAGACGAGGGAGCTCCTATAATTCACCCCTCCACTTT. It codes for CSARRGSSYNSPLHF.

Ten or more counts support this clonotype. The chain joins TRBV7-3 to TRBJ2-3; D remains unclear. CDR3 length: 15 residues. Germline values: CDR1 SGHTA, CDR2 FQGTGA. Trimming shortened V by 0 bases and J by 2 bases, and 9 bases separated the two germline ends. This CDR3 is CASSLTASYTDTQYF. CDR3 nucleotides: TGTGCCAGCAGCTTAACCGCCTCGTACACAGATACGCAGTATTTT.

With respect to this clonotype: The junction and the germline gene differ at one end; a read error may be behind it. V is TRBV20-1 and J is TRBJ2-7; TRBD2 might be the D (6 bases). CDR3 length: 12 amino acids. The V gene's germline CDR1 is DFQATT and CDR2 SNEGSKA (reference sequence). DNA for the CDR3: TGCAGTGCTAGAGATACGGACTACGAGCACTACTTC. This gives the protein CSARDTDYEHYF.